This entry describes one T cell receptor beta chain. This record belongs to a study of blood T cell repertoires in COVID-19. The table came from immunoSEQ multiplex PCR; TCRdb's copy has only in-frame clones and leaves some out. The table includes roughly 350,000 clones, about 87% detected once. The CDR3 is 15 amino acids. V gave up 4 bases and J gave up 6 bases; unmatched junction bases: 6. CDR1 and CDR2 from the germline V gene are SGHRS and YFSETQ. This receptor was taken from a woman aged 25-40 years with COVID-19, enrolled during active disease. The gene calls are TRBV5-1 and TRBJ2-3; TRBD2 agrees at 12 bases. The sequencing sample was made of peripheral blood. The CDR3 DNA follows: TGCGCCAGCAGCAAGACTAGCGGGAGTCCGGATACGCAGTATTTT. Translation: CASSKTSGSPDTQYF.